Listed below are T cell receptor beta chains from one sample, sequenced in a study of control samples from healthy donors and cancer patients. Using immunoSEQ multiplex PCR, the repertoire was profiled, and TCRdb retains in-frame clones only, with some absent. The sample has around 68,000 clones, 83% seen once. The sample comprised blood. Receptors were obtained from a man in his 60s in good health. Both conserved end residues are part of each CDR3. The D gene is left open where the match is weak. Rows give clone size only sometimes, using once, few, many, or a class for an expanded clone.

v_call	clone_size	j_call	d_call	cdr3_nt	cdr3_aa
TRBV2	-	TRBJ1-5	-	TGTGCCAGCAGTGAAACAAGGATTCAGCCCCAGCATTTT	CASSETRIQPQHF
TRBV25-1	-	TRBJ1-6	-	TGTGCCAGCAGTGAATTAGGCAGGCCGAGGGATTCACCCCTCCACTTT	CASSELGRPRDSPLHF
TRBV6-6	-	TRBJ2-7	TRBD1	TGTGCCAGCAGTTACTCGAGGGGACAGGGGGCTGGCGAGCAGTACTTC	CASSYSRGQGAGEQYF
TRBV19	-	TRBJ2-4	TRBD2	TGTGCCAGTAGTAGAAGGGGACTAGAAAACATTCAGTACTTC	CASSRRGLENIQYF
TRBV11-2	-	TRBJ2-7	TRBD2	TGTGCCAGCAGCAAGGGGAGGGCCCTCTCCTACGAGCAGTACTTC	CASSKGRALSYEQYF
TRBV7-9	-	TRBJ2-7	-	TGTGCCAGCAGCTCATTCAGGTTCGAGCAGTACTTC	CASSSFRFEQYF
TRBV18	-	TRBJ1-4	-	TGTGCCAGCTCACACGACCCGGGGATAAACGAAAAACTGTTTTTT	CASSHDPGINEKLFF
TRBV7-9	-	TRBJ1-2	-	TGTGCCAGCAGCTTACCCCGGACAGTGGCTAACTATGGCTACACCTTC	CASSLPRTVANYGYTF
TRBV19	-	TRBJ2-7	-	TGTGCCAGTAGTGTCGGGACCCAAGCGCGCGAGCAGTACTTC	CASSVGTQAREQYF
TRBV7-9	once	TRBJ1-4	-	TGTGCCAGCAGCTTAAACGATCCGTCAGGGGAAAAACTGTTTTTT	CASSLNDPSGEKLFF
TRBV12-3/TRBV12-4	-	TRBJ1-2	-	TGTGCCAGCAGTTTGGGGGTTAACTATGGCTACACCTTC	CASSLGVNYGYTF
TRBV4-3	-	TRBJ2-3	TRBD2	TGCGCCAGCAGCCAAGAATGGAGCGGGAGGGCCATAGATACGCAGTATTTT	CASSQEWSGRAIDTQYF